The TCR beta chain under discussion was sequenced for a study of T-cell reconstitution after alpha-beta-depleted transplantation in children. Construction of the TCRbeta library involved unique molecular identifiers. One entry per CDR3 protein, called by TCRdb with MiXCR from the PCR reads. The sample holds about 580,000 distinct CDR3 sequences, 20% to 25% seen once. Study-level points and caveats: It was newly produced T cells that mostly accounted for T-cell counts and diversity one year after transplant. Diversity of TCRbeta at day 60 was high in some patients, arising from surviving recipient T cells and thymic progenitors. Several hundred expanded graft clones reportedly were the source of alpha-beta T cells about two months after transplant.

This clonotype was counted ten times or more. Its antigen is not identified. The CDR3 loop spans 13 amino acids. Germline assignment: CDR1 DFQATT and CDR2 SNEGSKA (reference sequence). Trimming took 0 bases from V and 3 from J, leaving 6 bases between them. This sequence originates from a boy under two years old who had a stem cell transplant for acute myeloid leukemia, so the T cells may come from the graft donor. The J gene is TRBJ2-1, the V gene TRBV20-1; D unclear. Sequenced material: PBMCs, mostly from graft donor cells, taken 360 days after TCRalphabeta/CD19-depleted stem cell transplant. The CDR3 reads CSARDRRYNEQFF. CDR3 DNA: TGCAGTGCTAGAGATCGACGCTACAATGAGCAGTTCTTC.